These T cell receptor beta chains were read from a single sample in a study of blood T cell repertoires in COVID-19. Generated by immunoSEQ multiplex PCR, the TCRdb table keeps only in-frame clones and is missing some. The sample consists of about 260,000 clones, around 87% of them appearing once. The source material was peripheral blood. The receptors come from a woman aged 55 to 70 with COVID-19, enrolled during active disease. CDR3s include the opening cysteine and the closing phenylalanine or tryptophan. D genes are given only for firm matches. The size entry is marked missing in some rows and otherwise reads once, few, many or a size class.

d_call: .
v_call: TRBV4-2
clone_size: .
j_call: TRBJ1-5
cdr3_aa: CASSQAGLGQPQHF
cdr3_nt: TGTGCCAGCAGCCAAGCTGGCCTCGGGCAGCCCCAGCATTTT

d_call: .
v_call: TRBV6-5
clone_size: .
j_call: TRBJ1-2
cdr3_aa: CASSQSIGTRYGYTF
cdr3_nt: TGTGCCAGCAGCCAAAGCATCGGGACACGCTATGGCTACACCTTC

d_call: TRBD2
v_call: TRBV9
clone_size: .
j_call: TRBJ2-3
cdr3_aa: CASSVVGGSTDTQYF
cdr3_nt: TGTGCCAGCAGCGTAGTAGGCGGGAGTACAGATACGCAGTATTTT

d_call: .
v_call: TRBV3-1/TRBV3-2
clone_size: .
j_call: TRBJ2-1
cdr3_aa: CASSHRAATSYNEQFF
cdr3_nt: TGTGCCAGCAGTCATCGAGCGGCGACTTCCTACAATGAGCAGTTCTTC

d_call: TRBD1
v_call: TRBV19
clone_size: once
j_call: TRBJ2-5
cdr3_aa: CASSIRTGGVQETQYF
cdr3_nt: TGTGCCAGTAGTATACGGACAGGCGGAGTCCAAGAGACCCAGTACTTC

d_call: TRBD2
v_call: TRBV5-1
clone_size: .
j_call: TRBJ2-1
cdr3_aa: CASSLSSGNNEQFF
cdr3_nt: TGCGCCAGCAGCTTGAGTAGCGGGAACAATGAGCAGTTCTTC

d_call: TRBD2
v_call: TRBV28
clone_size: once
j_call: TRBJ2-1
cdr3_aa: CASSSGGVANEQFF
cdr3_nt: TGTGCCAGCAGTAGTGGGGGGGTCGCGAATGAGCAGTTCTTC

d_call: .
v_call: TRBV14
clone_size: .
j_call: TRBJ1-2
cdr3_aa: CASSPHRVGGYTF
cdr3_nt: TGTGCCAGCAGCCCTCACAGGGTTGGCGGCTACACCTTC

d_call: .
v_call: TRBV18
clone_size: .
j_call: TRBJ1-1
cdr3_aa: CASSPTIQTSMNTEAFF
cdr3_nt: TGTGCCAGCTCACCGACGATCCAGACATCCATGAACACTGAAGCTTTCTTT

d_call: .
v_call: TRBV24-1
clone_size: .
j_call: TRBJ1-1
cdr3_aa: CATSDSGRNTEAFF
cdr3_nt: TGTGCCACCAGTGATTCCGGGAGGAACACTGAAGCTTTCTTT

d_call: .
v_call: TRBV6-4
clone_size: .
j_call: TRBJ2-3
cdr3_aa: CASSVERGDTQYF
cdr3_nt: TGTGCCAGCAGTGTGGAAAGGGGAGATACGCAGTATTTT

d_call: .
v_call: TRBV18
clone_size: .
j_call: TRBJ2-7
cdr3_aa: CASSPEFRAGPIYEQYF
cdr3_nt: TGTGCCAGCTCACCAGAATTCCGGGCAGGGCCTATCTACGAGCAGTACTTC

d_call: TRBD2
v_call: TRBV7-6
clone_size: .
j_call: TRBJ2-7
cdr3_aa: CASSLAPSGRAYEQYF
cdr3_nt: TGTGCCAGCAGCTTAGCGCCTAGCGGGAGGGCCTACGAGCAGTACTTC

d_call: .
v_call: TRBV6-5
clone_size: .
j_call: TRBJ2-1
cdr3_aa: CASSRAGGSYNEQFF
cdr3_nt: TGTGCCAGCAGCCGAGCGGGCGGGTCCTACAATGAGCAGTTCTTC

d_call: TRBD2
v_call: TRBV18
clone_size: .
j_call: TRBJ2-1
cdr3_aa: CASSPSRLAGTPSSYNEQFF
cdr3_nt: TGTGCCAGCTCACCCAGCCGACTAGCGGGAACTCCTAGCTCCTACAATGAGCAGTTCTTC

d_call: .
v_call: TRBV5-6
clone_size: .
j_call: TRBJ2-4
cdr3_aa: CASSLVARKNIQYF
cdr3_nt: TGTGCCAGCAGCTTGGTGGCAAGAAAAAACATTCAGTACTTC

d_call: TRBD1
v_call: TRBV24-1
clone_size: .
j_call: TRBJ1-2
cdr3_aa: CATRPGTGNSGYTF
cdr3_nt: TGTGCCACCAGGCCCGGGACAGGGAACTCTGGCTACACCTTC

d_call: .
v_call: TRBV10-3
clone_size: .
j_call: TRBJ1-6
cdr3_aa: CAISDGTGQGPLHF
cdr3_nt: TGTGCCATCAGTGATGGCACAGGCCAGGGACCCCTCCACTTT

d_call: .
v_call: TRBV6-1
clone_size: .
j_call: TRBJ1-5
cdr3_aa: CASSESGEGQPQHF
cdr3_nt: TGTGCCAGCAGTGAATCGGGGGAGGGCCAGCCCCAGCATTTT

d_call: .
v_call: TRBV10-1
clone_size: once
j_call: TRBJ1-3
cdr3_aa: CASGLSFSGNTIYF
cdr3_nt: TGCGCCAGCGGGCTTTCCTTCTCTGGAAACACCATATATTTT

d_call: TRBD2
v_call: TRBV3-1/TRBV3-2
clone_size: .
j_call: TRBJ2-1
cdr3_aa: CASSQVRAGGPMTTFSYNEQFF
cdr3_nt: TGTGCCAGCAGCCAAGTGCGAGCGGGAGGGCCAATGACCACATTCTCCTACAATGAGCAGTTCTTC

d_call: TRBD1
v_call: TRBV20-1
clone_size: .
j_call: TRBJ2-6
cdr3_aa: CSASRTGGDSGANVLTF
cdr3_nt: TGCAGTGCTAGTCGGACAGGGGGAGACTCTGGGGCCAACGTCCTGACTTTC

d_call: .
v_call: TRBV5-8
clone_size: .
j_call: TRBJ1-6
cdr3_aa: CASSVEARRTLHF
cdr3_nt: TGTGCCAGCAGCGTTGAGGCCCGGAGGACCCTCCACTTT

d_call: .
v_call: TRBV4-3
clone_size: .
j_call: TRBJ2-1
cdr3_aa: CASSRSGSSYNEQFF
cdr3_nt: TGCGCCAGCAGCCGCTCAGGAAGCTCCTACAATGAGCAGTTCTTC

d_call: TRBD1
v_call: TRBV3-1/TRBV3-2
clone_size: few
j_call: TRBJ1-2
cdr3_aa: CASSQDHPGQGPSNYGYTF
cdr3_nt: TGTGCCAGCAGCCAAGATCATCCGGGACAGGGGCCTAGTAACTATGGCTACACCTTC

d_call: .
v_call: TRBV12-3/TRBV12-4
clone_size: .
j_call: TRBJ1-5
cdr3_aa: CASSFHSNQPQHF
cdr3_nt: TGTGCCAGCAGTTTTCACTCAAATCAGCCCCAGCATTTT

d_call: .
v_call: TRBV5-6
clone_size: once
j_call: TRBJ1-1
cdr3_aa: CASSLSAGLNTEAFF
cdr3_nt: TGTGCCAGCAGCTTGAGTGCAGGGTTGAACACTGAAGCTTTCTTT

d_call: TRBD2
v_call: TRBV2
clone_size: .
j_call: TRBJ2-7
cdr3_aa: CACGLAGTYEQYF
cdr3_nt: TGTGCCTGCGGACTAGCGGGGACCTACGAGCAGTACTTC

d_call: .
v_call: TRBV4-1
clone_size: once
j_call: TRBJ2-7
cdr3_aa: CASSQADLDYEQYF
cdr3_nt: TGCGCCAGCAGCCAAGCGGACTTAGACTACGAGCAGTACTTC

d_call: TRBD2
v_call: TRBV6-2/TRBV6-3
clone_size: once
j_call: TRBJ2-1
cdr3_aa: CASSYSRGWLYNEQFF
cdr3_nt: TGTGCCAGCAGTTACTCGCGGGGGTGGCTTTACAATGAGCAGTTCTTC

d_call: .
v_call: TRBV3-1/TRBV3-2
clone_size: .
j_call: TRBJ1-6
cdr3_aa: CASSQGVRGQPGSPLHF
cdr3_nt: TGTGCCAGCAGCCAGGGCGTCAGGGGCCAGCCTGGTTCACCCCTCCACTTT

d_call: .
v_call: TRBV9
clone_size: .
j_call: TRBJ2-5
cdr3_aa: CASSVRQKETQYF
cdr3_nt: TGTGCCAGCAGCGTGCGACAGAAAGAGACCCAGTACTTC

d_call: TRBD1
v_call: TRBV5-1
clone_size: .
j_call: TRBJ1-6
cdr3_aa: CASSLRQGASNSPLHF
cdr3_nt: TGCGCCAGCAGCTTAAGGCAGGGGGCCTCTAATTCACCCCTCCACTTT

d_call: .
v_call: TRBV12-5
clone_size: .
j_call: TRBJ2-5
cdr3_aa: CASGRDFQETQYF
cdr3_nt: TGTGCTAGTGGTAGGGACTTCCAAGAGACCCAGTACTTC

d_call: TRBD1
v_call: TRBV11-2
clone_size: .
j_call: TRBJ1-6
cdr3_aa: CASSLGAGGNDNSPLHF
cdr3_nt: TGTGCCAGCAGCTTAGGGGCAGGGGGTAATGATAATTCACCCCTCCACTTT

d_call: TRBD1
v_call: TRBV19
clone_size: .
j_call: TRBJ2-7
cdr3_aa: CASSNPRTGKNEQYF
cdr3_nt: TGTGCCAGTAGTAACCCCAGGACAGGGAAGAACGAGCAGTACTTC

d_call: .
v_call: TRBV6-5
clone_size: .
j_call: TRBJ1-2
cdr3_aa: CASSRDTFNYGYTF
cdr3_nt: TGTGCCAGCAGTCGGGACACCTTTAACTATGGCTACACCTTC

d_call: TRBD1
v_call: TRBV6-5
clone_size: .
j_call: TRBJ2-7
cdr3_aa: CASSAGGYEQYF
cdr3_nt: TGTGCCAGCAGCGCAGGGGGCTACGAGCAGTACTTC

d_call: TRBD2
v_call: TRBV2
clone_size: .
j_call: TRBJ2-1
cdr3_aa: CASSGRGLAGVNEQFF
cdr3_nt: TGTGCCAGCAGTGGCCGGGGCTTAGCGGGAGTAAATGAGCAGTTCTTC

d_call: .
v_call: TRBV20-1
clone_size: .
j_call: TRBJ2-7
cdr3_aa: CSASRSAGPYEQYF
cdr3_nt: TGCAGTGCTAGTCGGTCGGCAGGGCCCTACGAGCAGTACTTC